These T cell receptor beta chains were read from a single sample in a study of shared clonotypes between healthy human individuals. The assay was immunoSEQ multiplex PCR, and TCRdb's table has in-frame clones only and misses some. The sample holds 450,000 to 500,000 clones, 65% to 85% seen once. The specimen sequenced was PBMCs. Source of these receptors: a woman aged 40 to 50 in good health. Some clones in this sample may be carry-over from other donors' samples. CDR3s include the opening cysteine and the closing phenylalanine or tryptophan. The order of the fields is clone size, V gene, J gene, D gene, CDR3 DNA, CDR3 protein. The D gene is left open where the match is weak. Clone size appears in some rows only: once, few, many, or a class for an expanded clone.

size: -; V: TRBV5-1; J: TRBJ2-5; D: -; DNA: TGCGCCAGCAGCTTGGCGGGGCGGGAACGGGAGACCCAGTACTTC; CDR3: CASSLAGRERETQYF
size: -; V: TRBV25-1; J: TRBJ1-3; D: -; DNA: TGTGCCAGCAGTGAACTTTGGGTTGGAAACACCATATATTTT; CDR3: CASSELWVGNTIYF
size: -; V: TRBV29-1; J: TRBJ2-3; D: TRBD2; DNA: TGCAGCGTTGAAGATCGGGCTAGCGGGAGTACAGATACGCAGTATTTT; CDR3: CSVEDRASGSTDTQYF
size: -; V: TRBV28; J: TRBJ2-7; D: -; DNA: TGTGCCAGCAGTTTATGGGTAGGACACTCCTACGAGCAGTACTTC; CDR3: CASSLWVGHSYEQYF
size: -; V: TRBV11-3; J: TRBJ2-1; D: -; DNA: TGTGCCAGCAGCCGGAGTGGTGGCAATGAGCAGTTCTTC; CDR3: CASSRSGGNEQFF
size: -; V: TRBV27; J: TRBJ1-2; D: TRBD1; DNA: TGTGCCAGCAGTGTCTCCGGGACAGGGAGGTTAGGCGGCTACACCTTC; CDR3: CASSVSGTGRLGGYTF
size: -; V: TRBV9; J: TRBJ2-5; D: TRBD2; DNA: TGTGCCAGCAGCGTAGGAAGGACTAGCGGAACCGGAGGGGAGACCCAGTACTTC; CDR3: CASSVGRTSGTGGETQYF
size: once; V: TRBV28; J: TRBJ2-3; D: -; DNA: TGTGCCAGCAGTCCAATGGAACTTACAGGGTTGAGTCAGCCCCAGTATTTT; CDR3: CASSPMELTGLSQPQYF
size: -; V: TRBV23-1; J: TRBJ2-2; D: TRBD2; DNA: TGCGCCAGCAAAATGGGACTAGCAGGAGGCGGGGAGCTGTTTTTT; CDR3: CASKMGLAGGGELFF
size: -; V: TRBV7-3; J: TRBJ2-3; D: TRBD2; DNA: TGTGCCAGCAGCTTACTAGCGGGAGGGCCCACAGATACGCAGTATTTT; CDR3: CASSLLAGGPTDTQYF
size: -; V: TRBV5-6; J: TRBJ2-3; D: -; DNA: TGTGCCAGCAGCTTGGTTCCTAGGGGCACAGATACGCAGTATTTT; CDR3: CASSLVPRGTDTQYF
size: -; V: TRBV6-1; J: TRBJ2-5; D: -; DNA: TGTGCCAGCAACAGGGACCTGCAAGAGACCCAGTACTTC; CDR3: CASNRDLQETQYF
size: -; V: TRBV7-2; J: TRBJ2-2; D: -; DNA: TGTGCCAGCAGCCGCCCCTGGGACACCGGGGAGCTGTTTTTT; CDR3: CASSRPWDTGELFF
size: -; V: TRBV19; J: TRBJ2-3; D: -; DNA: TGTGCCAGTAGACGTAGGGGGGATACGCAGTATTTT; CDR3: CASRRRGDTQYF
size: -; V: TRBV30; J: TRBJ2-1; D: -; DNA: TGTGCCTGGAGTGTGGGGGGAACCAGCCTCGTCCACAATGAGCAGTTCTTC; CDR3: CAWSVGGTSLVHNEQFF
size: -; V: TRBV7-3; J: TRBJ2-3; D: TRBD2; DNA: TGTGCCAGCAGCTTAAACCCGGGAGGTACGCAGTATTTT; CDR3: CASSLNPGGTQYF
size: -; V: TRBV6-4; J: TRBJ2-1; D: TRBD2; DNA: TGTGCCAGCAGCCTGACTAGCGGGAGTAAGGATGAGCAGTTCTTC; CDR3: CASSLTSGSKDEQFF
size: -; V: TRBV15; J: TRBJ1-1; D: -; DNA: TGTGCCACCAGCAGACCCGGGAGGGGCACTGAAGCTTTCTTT; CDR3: CATSRPGRGTEAFF
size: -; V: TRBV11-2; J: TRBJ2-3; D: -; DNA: TGTGCCAGCAGGCAACTCAGGAATACAGATACGCAGTATTTT; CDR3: CASRQLRNTDTQYF
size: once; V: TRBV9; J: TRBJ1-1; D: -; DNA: TGTGCCAGCAGCCCTCGGGCGGGCACTGAAGCTTTCTTT; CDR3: CASSPRAGTEAFF
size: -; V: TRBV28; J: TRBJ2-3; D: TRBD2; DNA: TGTGCCAGCAGTGCCAGGACTAGCGGGAGAATGGATACGCAGTATTTT; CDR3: CASSARTSGRMDTQYF
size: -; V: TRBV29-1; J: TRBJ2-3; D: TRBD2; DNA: TGCAGCGTTGAGGGTAGCGGGAGGTCTGATACGCAGTATTTT; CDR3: CSVEGSGRSDTQYF
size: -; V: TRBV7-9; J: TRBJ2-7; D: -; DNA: TGTGCCAGCAGCTTAAAGGGCGGCTCCTACGAGCAGTACTTC; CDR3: CASSLKGGSYEQYF
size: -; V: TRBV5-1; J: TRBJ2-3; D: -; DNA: TGCGCCAGCACAGACAGGCGTCCTAGCACAGATACGCAGTATTTT; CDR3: CASTDRRPSTDTQYF
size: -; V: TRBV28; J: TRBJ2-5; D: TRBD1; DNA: TGTGCCAGCAGTTCCCGGACAGGGCTGGAGACCCAGTACTTC; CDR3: CASSSRTGLETQYF
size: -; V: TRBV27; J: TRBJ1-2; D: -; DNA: TGTGCCAGCAGTTACCAAGCGCGGGCCTATGGCTACACCTTC; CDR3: CASSYQARAYGYTF
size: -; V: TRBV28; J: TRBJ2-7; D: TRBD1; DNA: TGTGCCAGCAGTCCGGGACAGCCTTACGAGCAGTACTTC; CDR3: CASSPGQPYEQYF
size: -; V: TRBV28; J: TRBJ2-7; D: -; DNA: TGTGCCAGCAGCTCAGTACACTCCTACGAGCAGTGCTTC; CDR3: CASSSVHSYEQCF
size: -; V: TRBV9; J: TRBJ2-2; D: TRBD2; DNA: TGTGCCAGCAGCGGGCGGGAGGTCGGCACCGGGGAGCTGTTTTTT; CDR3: CASSGREVGTGELFF
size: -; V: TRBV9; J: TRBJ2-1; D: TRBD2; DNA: TGTGCCAGCAGCAGCACCTCTAGCGGGAGAATAGGTGAGCAGTTCTTC; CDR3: CASSSTSSGRIGEQFF
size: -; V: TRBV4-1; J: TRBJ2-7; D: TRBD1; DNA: TGCGCCAGCAGCCAAGACGGGACAGGGAAACTCTACGAGCAGTACTTC; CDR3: CASSQDGTGKLYEQYF
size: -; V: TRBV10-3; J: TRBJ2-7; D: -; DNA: TGTGCCATCAGTGAGTCCAGTCGCTACTACGAGCAGTACTTC; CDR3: CAISESSRYYEQYF
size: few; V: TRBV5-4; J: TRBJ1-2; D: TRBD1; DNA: TGTGCCAGCAGGAAGACAGGGGGTGGCTATGGCTACACCTTC; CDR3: CASRKTGGGYGYTF
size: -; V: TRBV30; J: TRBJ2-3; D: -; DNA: TGTGCCTGGAGTGTAAACGCCGGGAATACGCAGTATTTT; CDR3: CAWSVNAGNTQYF
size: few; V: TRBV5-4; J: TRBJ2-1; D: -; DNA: TGTGCCAGCAGCTTGGATCTGCTGAGCTCCTACAATGAGCAGTTCTTC; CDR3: CASSLDLLSSYNEQFF
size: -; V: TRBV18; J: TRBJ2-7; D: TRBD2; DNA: TGTGCCAGCTCACCGATACCCCCCCGGACTAGCGGGAACGAGCAGTACTTC; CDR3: CASSPIPPRTSGNEQYF
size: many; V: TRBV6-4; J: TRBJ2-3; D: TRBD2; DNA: TGTGCCAGCAGTGACGGGAGGGCCACAGATACGCAGTATTTT; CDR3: CASSDGRATDTQYF
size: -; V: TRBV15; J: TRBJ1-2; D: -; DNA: TGTGCCACCGACGCGCGGGAGGTTACCTATGGCTACACCTTC; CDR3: CATDAREVTYGYTF
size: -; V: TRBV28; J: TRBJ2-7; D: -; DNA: TGTGCCAGCAGCCATACTGGCTACAGGGCCTCCGAGCAGTACTTC; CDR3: CASSHTGYRASEQYF
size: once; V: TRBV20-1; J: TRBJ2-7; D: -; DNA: TGCAGTGCCGCTACAGGCTACGAGCAGTACTTC; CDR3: CSAATGYEQYF
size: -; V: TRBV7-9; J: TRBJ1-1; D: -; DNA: TGTGCCAGCAGCCGGCGCGGGGAGGGCCCTGAAGCTTTCTTT; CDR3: CASSRRGEGPEAFF
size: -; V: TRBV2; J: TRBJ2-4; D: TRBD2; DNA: TGTGCCAGCAGAGCCCGGACAGTCGGGGGGGACATTCAGTACTTC; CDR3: CASRARTVGGDIQYF
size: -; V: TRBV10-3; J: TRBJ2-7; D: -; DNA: TGTGCCACCGCCTACGTGGGTACCTACGAGCAGTACTTC; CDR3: CATAYVGTYEQYF
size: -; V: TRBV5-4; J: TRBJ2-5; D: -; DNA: TGTGCCAGCAGCCCGACAGCAGAGACCCAGTACTTC; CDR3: CASSPTAETQYF
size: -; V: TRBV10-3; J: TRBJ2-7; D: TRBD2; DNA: TGTGCCATCAGTGTAGCGGGAGTGGGATCCTACGAGCAGTACTTC; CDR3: CAISVAGVGSYEQYF
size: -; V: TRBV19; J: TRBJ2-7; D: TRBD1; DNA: TGTGCCAGTAGTGACCACCGACAGGGGGGAAGCTACGAGCAGTACTTC; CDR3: CASSDHRQGGSYEQYF
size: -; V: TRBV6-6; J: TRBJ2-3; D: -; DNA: TGTGCCAGCAGGCCACAGGGCACAGATACGCAGTATTTT; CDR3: CASRPQGTDTQYF
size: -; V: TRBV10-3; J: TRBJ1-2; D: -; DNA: TGTGCCATCAGTGTGACCAGGGACTATGGCTACACCTTC; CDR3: CAISVTRDYGYTF
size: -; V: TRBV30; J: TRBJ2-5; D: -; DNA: TGTGCCTGGAGTGTAGTTGCAACCCAAGAGACCCAGTACTTC; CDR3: CAWSVVATQETQYF
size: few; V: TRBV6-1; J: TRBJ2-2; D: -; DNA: TGTGCCAGCAGCACACTAGTTACGAACACCGGGGAGCTGTTTTTT; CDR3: CASSTLVTNTGELFF
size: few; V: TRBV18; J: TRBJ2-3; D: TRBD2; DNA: TGTGCCAGCTCACCCCGGACTAGCGGTAGCACAGATACGCAGTATTTT; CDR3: CASSPRTSGSTDTQYF